Presented here are 21 T cell receptor beta chains from one specimen sequenced in a study of blood T cells in healthy people across ages (dated by TCRdb to between 2014 and 2017). Libraries were made using 5' RACE. For sequencing, an Illumina HiSeq 2500 was employed. A second about 7 to 12 cycle PCR used a sample-barcoded 5' primer and a J-beta primer mix. Using fastp at Q25 and MiXCR, TCRdb reprocessed the public reads and kept productive beta chains. Under each unique CDR3 protein, matching rows form one entry showing the most common genes and DNA. A total of roughly 500,000 distinct CDR3 sequences appear in this sample, 25% to 30% of them only once. The ten top clones hold around a sixth of the sample. Sequenced input: blood. Receptors originate from a woman aged 70 to 79 in good health.

This clonotype has a handful of counts. The V gene is TRBV7-2, the J gene TRBJ1-2; the D gene is possibly TRBD1 (5 bases). The length of the CDR3 is 13 residues. The ends were cut back, 5 bases at V and 7 bases at J, with 14 bases in the middle. The germline CDR1 and CDR2 sequences are SGHTA and FQGNSA. This CDR3 is CASSPQGLGGYTF. In DNA, the CDR3 is TGTGCCAGCAGCCCCCAGGGCCTAGGTGGCTACACCTTC.

This clonotype was observed a few times. J is TRBJ2-3 and V is TRBV18; tentative D call: TRBD2 (5 bases). Trimming removed 4 bases at V and 2 bases at J, with 10 bases between. The CDR3 sequence is 14 residues long. Germline-derived CDR1 and CDR2 are KGHSH and LQKENI. In DNA form, the CDR3 reads TGTGCCAGCTCACAGACGGGGTTCACAGATACGCAGTATTTT. Translated: CASSQTGFTDTQYF.

The chain carries TRBV12-3 or TRBV12-4 and TRBJ2-2; the D call may be TRBD1 or TRBD2 (6 bases each). This CDR3 has 15 residues. V was shortened by 2 bases and J by 6 bases, with 13 bases between the two germline ends. DNA for the CDR3: TGTGCCAGCAGTTTAAAGGGGGGAGCGTCCGGGGAGCTGTTTTTT. Protein product: CASSLKGGASGELFF.

The genes are TRBV12-3 or TRBV12-4 and TRBJ2-4; D not certain. The ends were cut back, 5 bases at V and 6 bases at J, with 14 bases in the middle. The CDR3 length is 14 residues. Written as DNA, the CDR3 is TGTGCCAGCAGTCCGGTGGACCCGGTAAACATTCAGTACTTC. Its translation is CASSPVDPVNIQYF.

The sample holds many counts of this clonotype. The chain is built from TRBV4-1 and TRBJ2-7, with a tentative D call TRBD1 (5 bases). V was shortened by 3 bases and J by 0 bases, with 6 bases between the two germline ends. The length of the CDR3 is 13 residues. Germline CDR1 is MGHRA and CDR2 is YSYEKL. CDR3 sequence: CASSQGPSYEQYF. The CDR3, as DNA: TGCGCCAGCAGCCAGGGGCCCTCCTACGAGCAGTACTTC.

Only a few counts were recorded for this clonotype. This sequence joins TRBV6-2 or TRBV6-3 and TRBJ1-1; TRBD1 is a possible D gene (5 bases). The germline V and J ends were trimmed by 5 bases and 2 bases, with 15 bases remaining between them. This CDR3 is built from 15 residues. Germline V gives CDR1 MNHEY, CDR2 SVGEGT. This chain's CDR3 is CASSDPGPANTEAFF. CDR3 coding DNA: TGTGCCAGCAGTGACCCGGGACCGGCAAACACTGAAGCTTTCTTT.

The rearrangement links TRBV7-2 to TRBJ2-4; 8 nucleotides align to TRBD1. The V and J ends lost 8 bases and 6 bases, in that order; junction bases with no gene match: 12. The CDR3 consists of 15 residues. Germline CDR1 reads SGHTA; CDR2 reads FQGNSA. CDR3 protein: CASSTRGQEANIQYF. Written as DNA, the CDR3 is TGTGCCAGCTCCACTAGGGGACAGGAGGCAAACATTCAGTACTTC.

This clonotype appeared once. The rearrangement joins TRBV20-1 to TRBJ2-1; TRBD2 is a possible D gene (7 bases). The CDR3 spans 14 residues. Germline-derived CDR1 and CDR2 are DFQATT and SNEGSKA (reference sequence). Trimming cost V 4 bases and J 5 bases, with 15 bases left between them. In nucleotides, the CDR3 is TGCAGTGCTATTAACGCGGGGGCAAACAATGAGCAGTTCTTC. This encodes CSAINAGANNEQFF.

In this sample, this clonotype turned up a few times. The rearrangement joins TRBV4-2 to TRBJ1-2, with TRBD1 matching over 7 bases. Germline values: CDR1 LGHNA, CDR2 YNFKEQ. The V and J ends lost 1 base and 8 bases, in that order; junction bases with no gene match: 13. The CDR3 spans 16 residues. The DNA for the CDR3 is TGTGCCAGCAGCCAAGCTGGACAGGATCCCCGTGGAGGCTACACCTTC. Protein sequence: CASSQAGQDPRGGYTF.

The J gene is TRBJ2-7, the V gene TRBV5-1, with D unresolved. V was trimmed by 1 base and J by 4 bases, leaving 12 bases between them. The CDR3 is made up of 14 amino acids. Germline CDR1 reads SGHRS; CDR2 reads YFSETQ. The CDR3, as DNA: TGCGCCAGCAGCTTGTCCTCTTCAGTGTACGAGCAGTACTTC. This gives the protein CASSLSSSVYEQYF.

About this clonotype itself: At one of its ends the junction is not consistent with the germline gene, which may arise from a read error. The chain recombines TRBV3-1 with TRBJ1-2; possibly TRBD1 for D (5 bases). Germline values: CDR1 LGHDT, CDR2 YNNKEL (reference sequence). The CDR3 extends over 14 amino acids. CDR3 residues: CVSSPQGTDYGYTF. The CDR3 region has the DNA TGTGTCAGCAGCCCCCAGGGCACTGACTATGGCTACACCTTC. The full variable domain, in which reference TRBV3-1 and TRBJ1-2 provide the parts outside the CDR3, is DTAVSQTPKYLVTQMGNDKSIKCEQNLGHDTMYWYKQDSKKFLKIMFSYNNKELIINETVPNRFSPKSPDKAHLNLHINSLELGDSAVYFCVSSPQGTDYGYTFGSGTRLTVV.

The chain joins TRBV7-2 to TRBJ2-5, with D perhaps matching TRBD2 (6 bases). The CDR3 has 14 residues. Looked up from germline, CDR1 is SGHTA and CDR2 is FQGNSA. V lost 8 bases and J lost 2, with 15 bases in between. As DNA, the CDR3 is TGTGCCAGCGCTGGCGGGGCTAGTCAAGAGACCCAGTACTTC. The encoded protein is CASAGGASQETQYF.

CDR3 amino acids: CASSLGDREVNQPQHF. The CDR3 coding sequence is TGCGCCAGCAGCTTGGGTGACAGGGAGGTAAATCAGCCCCAGCATTTT. This chain uses TRBV5-1 with TRBJ1-5; 7 bases align to TRBD1. Trimming cost V 0 bases and J 4 bases; bases outside gene matches: 7. This CDR3 is 16 amino acids long. Germline values: CDR1 SGHRS, CDR2 YFSETQ.

The genes are TRBV2 and TRBJ2-7; no clear D gene. Trimming pared 6 bases from V and 7 bases from J, leaving 19 bases between. CDR3 length equals 14 residues. The germline V gene has CDR1 SNHLY and CDR2 FYNNEI. CDR3 sequence (DNA): TGTGCCAGCAGGTCGGCTTCCCCCCCCCGGGAGCAGTACTTC. It specifies CASRSASPPREQYF. Full variable domain (remainder filled in from reference TRBV2 and TRBJ2-7): EPEVTQTPSHQVTQMGQEVILRCVPISNHLYFYWYRQILGQKVEFLVSFYNNEISEKSEIFDDQFSVERPDGSNFTLKIRSTKLEDSAMYFCASRSASPPREQYFGPGTRLTVT.

The sample holds a few counts of this clonotype. Germline is not matched at one junction end, which may reflect a read error. The chain uses TRBV5-1 and TRBJ2-5; 8 bases line up with TRBD1. The V gene's germline CDR1 is SGHRS and CDR2 YFSETQ. The CDR3 spans 16 residues. DNA of the CDR3: TGCGCCGGCAGCTTGATAGGACAGGGAGTTGGGGAGACCCAGTACTTC. Residues: CAGSLIGQGVGETQYF.

This clonotype was found a few times. The chain links TRBV12-3 or TRBV12-4 to TRBJ1-2, with TRBD1 as a possible D gene (5 bases). V gave up 4 bases and J gave up 2 bases, with 20 bases separating them. The CDR3 is 17 residues long. CDR3 nucleotides: TGTGCCAGCAGTTCCCACCCAATACAGGCACTCAACTATGGCTACACCTTC. Translation gives CASSSHPIQALNYGYTF.

Remarks on this clonotype: The junction differs from germline at one of its ends, possibly a read error. This sequence joins TRBV5-5 and TRBJ1-2; TRBD1 is a possible D gene (5 bases). The CDR3 length is 16 residues. Germline V lookup: CDR1 SGHKS, CDR2 YYEKEE (reference sequence). The CDR3 reads CAGSTGPRDTNYGYTF. The DNA of the CDR3 is TGTGCCGGCAGCACGGGGCCAAGGGATACTAACTATGGCTACACCTTC. Full variable domain (outside the CDR3, taken from reference TRBV5-5 and TRBJ1-2): DAGVTQSPTHLIKTRGQQVTLRCSPISGHKSVSWYQQVLGQGPQFIFQYYEKEERGRGNFPDRFSARQFPNYSSELNVNALLLGDSALYLCAGSTGPRDTNYGYTFGSGTRLTVV.

A few counts support this clonotype. The V and J genes are TRBV6-5 and TRBJ1-4; D remains ambiguous. The germline V and J ends were trimmed by 4 bases and 0 bases, with 12 bases remaining between them. The CDR3 is made up of 16 amino acids. The germline V gene has CDR1 MNHEY and CDR2 SVGAGI. The CDR3 nucleotides read TGTGCCAGCAGTTCCAAGTACCGTGCAACTAATGAAAAACTGTTTTTT. As protein: CASSSKYRATNEKLFF.

Only a few counts were recorded for this clonotype. The chain combines TRBV20-1 with TRBJ1-5, with TRBD1 as a possible D gene (5 bases). The CDR3 contains 13 residues. The germline V and J ends were trimmed by 4 bases and 4 bases, with 11 bases remaining between them. Per the germline V gene, CDR1 is DFQATT and CDR2 is SNEGSKA (reference sequence). CDR3 sequence: CSAMGEGNQPQHF. CDR3 bases: TGCAGTGCTATGGGGGAAGGAAATCAGCCCCAGCATTTT.

The J gene is TRBJ2-3, the V gene TRBV12-3 or TRBV12-4, with D perhaps being TRBD1 or TRBD2 (7 bases each). This CDR3 region has 19 residues. Trimming removed 6 bases from V and 4 bases from J, with 29 bases in between. CDR3 sequence reads: CASSPRGGQFVGRADTQYF. The CDR3 DNA reads as TGTGCCAGCAGCCCCAGGGGGGGGCAGTTTGTTGGGCGCGCAGATACGCAGTATTTT.

This clonotype was seen repeatedly, ten times or more. The V and J genes are TRBV7-8 and TRBJ1-6; tentative D call: TRBD1 (6 bases). This CDR3 is built from 15 residues. Trimming pared 2 bases from V and 6 bases from J, leaving 11 bases between. The germline CDR1 and CDR2 sequences are SGHVS and FQNEAQ. The CDR3 sequence is CASSLWAGANSPLHF. The DNA for the CDR3 is TGTGCCAGCAGCTTATGGGCAGGGGCTAATTCACCCCTCCACTTT.